This TCR beta chain came from a study of response to subunit inactivated influenza vaccine. Notes on the study in general: With each seasonal influenza vaccination, the authors suggested, few new T cells are recruited.

The CDR3 spans 14 residues. Trimming at V came to 4 bases and at J to 5 bases, leaving 8 bases not matched to a gene. The V gene's germline CDR1 is SNHLY and CDR2 FYNNEI. In regard to this clonotype: The antigen is undetermined.

TCRdb independently ran MiXCR on the RT-PCR reads; one entry per CDR3 protein. The top ten clones hold about a tenth of a sample with around 530,000 distinct CDR3 sequences, roughly 10% of them seen once. This clonotype originated in a man between 50 and 59 years old who received an inactivated influenza vaccine. The gene calls are TRBV2 and TRBJ2-7, with 7 bases lining up with TRBD1. The input for sequencing was PBMCs from blood, taken on the day of vaccination. CDR3 protein: CASSAQGTLHEQYF. The CDR3 nucleotides are TGTGCCAGCAGTGCACAGGGGACGCTACACGAGCAGTACTTC.